The TCR beta chain under discussion was sequenced for a study of T cell repertoires in cytomegalovirus infection. As to this clonotype: Antigen unknown.

The germline V gene encodes CDR1 SGHTA and CDR2 FQGNSA. The CDR3 is 14 residues long. V dropped 4 bases and J dropped 9 bases, with 18 bases sitting between them. One entry per CDR3 protein, called by TCRdb with MiXCR from the reads. The table includes some 590,000 distinct CDR3 sequences, about 39% detected once. The receptor was isolated from a human donor in good health (CMV status not recorded). Some clones in this sample may be carry-over from other donors' samples. Sequencing used cultured PBMCs, obtained from culture after CMV antigen stimulation. V and J are TRBV7-2 and TRBJ1-2; TRBD1 might be the D (5 bases). As DNA, the CDR3 is TGTGCCAGCAGCTGGCGGTCCCTGGACACCCGCTACACCTTC. Its translation: CASSWRSLDTRYTF.